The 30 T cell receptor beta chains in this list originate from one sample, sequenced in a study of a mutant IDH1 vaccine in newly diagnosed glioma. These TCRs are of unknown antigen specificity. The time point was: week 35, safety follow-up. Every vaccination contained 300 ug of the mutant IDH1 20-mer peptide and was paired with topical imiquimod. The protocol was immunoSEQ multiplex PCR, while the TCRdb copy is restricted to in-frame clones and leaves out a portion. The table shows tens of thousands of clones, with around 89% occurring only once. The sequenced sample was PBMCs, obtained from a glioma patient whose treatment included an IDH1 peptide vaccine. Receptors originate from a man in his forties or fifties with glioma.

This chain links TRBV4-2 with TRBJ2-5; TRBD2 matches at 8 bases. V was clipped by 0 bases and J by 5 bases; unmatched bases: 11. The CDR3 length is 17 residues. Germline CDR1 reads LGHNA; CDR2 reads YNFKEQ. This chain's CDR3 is CASSQESLAGGLETQYF. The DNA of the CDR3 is TGTGCCAGCAGCCAAGAATCCTTGGCGGGGGGTTTGGAGACCCAGTACTTC.

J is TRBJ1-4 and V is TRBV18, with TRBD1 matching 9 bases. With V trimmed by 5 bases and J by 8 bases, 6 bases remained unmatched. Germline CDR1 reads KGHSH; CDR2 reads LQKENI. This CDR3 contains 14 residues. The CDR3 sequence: CASSEGQGDEKLFF. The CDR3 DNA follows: TGTGCCAGCTCAGAGGGACAGGGAGACGAAAAACTGTTTTTT. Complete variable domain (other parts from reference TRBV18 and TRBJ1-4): NAGVMQNPRHLVRRRGQEARLRCSPMKGHSHVYWYRQLPEEGLKFMVYLQKENIIDESGMPKERFSAEFPKEGPSILRIQQVVRGDSAAYFCASSEGQGDEKLFFGSGTQLSVL.

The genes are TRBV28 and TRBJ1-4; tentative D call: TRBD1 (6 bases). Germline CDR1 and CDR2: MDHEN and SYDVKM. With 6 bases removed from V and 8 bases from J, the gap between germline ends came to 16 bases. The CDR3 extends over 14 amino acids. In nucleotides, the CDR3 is TGTGCCAGCAGGCCCGGGGGGCTGCAGGAAAAACTGTTTTTT. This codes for CASRPGGLQEKLFF.

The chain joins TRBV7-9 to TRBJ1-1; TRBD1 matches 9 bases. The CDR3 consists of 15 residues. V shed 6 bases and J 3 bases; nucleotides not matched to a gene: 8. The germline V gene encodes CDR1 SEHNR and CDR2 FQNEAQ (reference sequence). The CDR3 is CASRQGQGGDTEAFF. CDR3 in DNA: TGTGCCAGCAGACAGGGACAGGGTGGTGACACTGAAGCTTTCTTT.

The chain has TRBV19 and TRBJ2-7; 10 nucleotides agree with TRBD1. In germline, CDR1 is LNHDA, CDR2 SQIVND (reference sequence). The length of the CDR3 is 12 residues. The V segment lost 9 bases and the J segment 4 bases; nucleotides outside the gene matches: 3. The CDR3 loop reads CASGQGVYEQYF. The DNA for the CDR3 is TGTGCCAGCGGACAGGGGGTATACGAGCAGTACTTC.

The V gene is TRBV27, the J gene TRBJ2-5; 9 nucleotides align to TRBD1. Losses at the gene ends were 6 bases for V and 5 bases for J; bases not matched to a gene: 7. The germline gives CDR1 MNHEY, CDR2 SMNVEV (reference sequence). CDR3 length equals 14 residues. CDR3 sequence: CASSLTGGAETQYF. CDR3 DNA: TGTGCCAGCAGCTTAACAGGGGGCGCTGAGACCCAGTACTTC.

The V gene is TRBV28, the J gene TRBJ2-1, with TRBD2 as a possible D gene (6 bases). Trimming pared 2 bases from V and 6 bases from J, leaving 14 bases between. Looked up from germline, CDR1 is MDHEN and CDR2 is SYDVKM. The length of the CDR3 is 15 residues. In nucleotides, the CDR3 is TGTGCCAGCAGTTTAGGAGGGCAGGGAAGCAATGAGCAGTTCTTC. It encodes CASSLGGQGSNEQFF. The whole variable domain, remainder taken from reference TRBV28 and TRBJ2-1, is DVKVTQSSRYLVKRTGEKVFLECVQDMDHENMFWYRQDPGLGLRLIYFSYDVKMKEKGDIPEGYSVSREKKERFSLILESASTNQTSMYLCASSLGGQGSNEQFFGPGTRLTVL.

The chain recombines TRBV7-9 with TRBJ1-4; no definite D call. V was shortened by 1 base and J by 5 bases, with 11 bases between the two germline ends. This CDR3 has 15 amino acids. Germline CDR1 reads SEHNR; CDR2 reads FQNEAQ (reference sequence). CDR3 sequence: CASSLVGIQNEKLFF. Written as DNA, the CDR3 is TGTGCCAGCAGCTTAGTTGGGATCCAGAATGAAAAACTGTTTTTT. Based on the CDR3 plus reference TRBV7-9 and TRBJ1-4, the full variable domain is DTGVSQNPRHKITKRGQNVTFRCDPISEHNRLYWYRQTLGQGPEFLTYFQNEAQLEKSRLLSDRFSAERPKGSFSTLEIQRTEQGDSAMYLCASSLVGIQNEKLFFGSGTQLSVL.

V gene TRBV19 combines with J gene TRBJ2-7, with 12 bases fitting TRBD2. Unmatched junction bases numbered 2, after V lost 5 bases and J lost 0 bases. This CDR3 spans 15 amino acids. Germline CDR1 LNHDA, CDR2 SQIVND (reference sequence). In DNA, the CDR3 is TGTGCCAGTAGTGTGACTAGCGGGGGCTCCTACGAGCAGTACTTC. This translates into CASSVTSGGSYEQYF. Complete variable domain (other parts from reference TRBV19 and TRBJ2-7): DGGITQSPKYLFRKEGQNVTLSCEQNLNHDAMYWYRQDPGQGLRLIYYSQIVNDFQKGDIAEGYSVSREKKESFPLTVTSAQKNPTAFYLCASSVTSGGSYEQYFGPGTRLTVT.

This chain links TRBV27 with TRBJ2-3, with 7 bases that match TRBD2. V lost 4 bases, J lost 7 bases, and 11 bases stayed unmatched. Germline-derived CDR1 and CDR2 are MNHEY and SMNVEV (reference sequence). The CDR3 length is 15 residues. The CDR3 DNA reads TGTGCCAGCAGTTCCCTTGCAGCGGGGAGCTATACGCAGTATTTT. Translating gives CASSSLAAGSYTQYF.

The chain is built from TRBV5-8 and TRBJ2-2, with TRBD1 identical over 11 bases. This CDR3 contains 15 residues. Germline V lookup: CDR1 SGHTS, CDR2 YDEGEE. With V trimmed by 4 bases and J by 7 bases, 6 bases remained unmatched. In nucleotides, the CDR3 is TGTGCCAGCAGCGCCAGGGACAGGGGGAACGGGGAGCTGTTTTTT. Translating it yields CASSARDRGNGELFF.

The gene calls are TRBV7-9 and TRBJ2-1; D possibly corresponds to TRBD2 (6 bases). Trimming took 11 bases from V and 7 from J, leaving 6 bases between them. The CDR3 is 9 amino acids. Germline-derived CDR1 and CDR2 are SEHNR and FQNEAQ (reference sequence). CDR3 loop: CAAGNEQFF. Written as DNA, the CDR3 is TGTGCCGCGGGGAATGAGCAGTTCTTC.

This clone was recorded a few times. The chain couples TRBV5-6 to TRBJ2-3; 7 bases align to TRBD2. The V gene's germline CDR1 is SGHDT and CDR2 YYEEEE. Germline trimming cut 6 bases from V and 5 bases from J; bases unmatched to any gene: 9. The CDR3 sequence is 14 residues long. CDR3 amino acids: CASTWDYEEDTQYF. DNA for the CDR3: TGTGCCAGCACTTGGGACTATGAGGAAGATACGCAGTATTTT.

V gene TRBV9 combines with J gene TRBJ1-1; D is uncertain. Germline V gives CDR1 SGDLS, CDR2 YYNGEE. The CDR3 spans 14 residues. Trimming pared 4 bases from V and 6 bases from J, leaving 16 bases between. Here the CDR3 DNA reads TGTGCCAGCAGCCCCCTTTTAGTTCAGGCTGAAGCTTTCTTT. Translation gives CASSPLLVQAEAFF.

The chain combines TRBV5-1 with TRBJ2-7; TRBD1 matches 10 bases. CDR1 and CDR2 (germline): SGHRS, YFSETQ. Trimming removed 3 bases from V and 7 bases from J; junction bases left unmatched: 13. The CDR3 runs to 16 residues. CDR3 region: CASSWTMTGGAWEQYF. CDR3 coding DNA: TGCGCCAGCAGCTGGACAATGACAGGGGGCGCATGGGAGCAGTACTTC.

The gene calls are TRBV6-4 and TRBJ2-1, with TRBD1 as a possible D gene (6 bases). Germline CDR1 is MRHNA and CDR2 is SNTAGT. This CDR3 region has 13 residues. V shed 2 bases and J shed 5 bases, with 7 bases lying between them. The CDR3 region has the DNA TGTGCCAGCAGTGACGGGGACAACAATGAGCAGTTCTTC. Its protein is CASSDGDNNEQFF.

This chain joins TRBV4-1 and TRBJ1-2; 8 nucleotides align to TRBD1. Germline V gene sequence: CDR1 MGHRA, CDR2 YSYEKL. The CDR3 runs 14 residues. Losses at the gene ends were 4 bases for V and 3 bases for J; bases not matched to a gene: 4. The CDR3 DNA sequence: TGCGCCAGCAGCCCACTGGACAGGGACTATGGCTACACCTTC. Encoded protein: CASSPLDRDYGYTF.

The CDR3 loop reads CASSSLGPTGATEAFF. The CDR3 region has the DNA TGTGCCAGCAGCTCCCTCGGCCCGACAGGGGCCACTGAAGCTTTCTTT. The chain joins TRBV5-6 to TRBJ1-1, with 8 bases identical to TRBD1. Germline lookup yields CDR1 SGHDT and CDR2 YYEEEE. There are 16 residues in the CDR3. V shed 3 bases, J shed 4 bases, and the junction held 11 bases outside the gene matches.

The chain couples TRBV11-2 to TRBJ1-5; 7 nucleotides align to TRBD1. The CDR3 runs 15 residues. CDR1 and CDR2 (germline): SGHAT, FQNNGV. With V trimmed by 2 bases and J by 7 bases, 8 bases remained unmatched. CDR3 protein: CASSLTGVSGQPQHF. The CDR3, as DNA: TGTGCCAGCAGCTTAACAGGGGTATCGGGGCAGCCCCAGCATTTT.

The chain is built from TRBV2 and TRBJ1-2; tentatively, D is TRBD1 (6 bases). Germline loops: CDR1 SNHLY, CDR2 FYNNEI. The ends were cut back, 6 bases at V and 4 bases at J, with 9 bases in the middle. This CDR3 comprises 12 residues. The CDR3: CASRSDSYGYTF. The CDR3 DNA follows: TGTGCCAGCAGGTCGGACAGCTATGGCTACACCTTC.

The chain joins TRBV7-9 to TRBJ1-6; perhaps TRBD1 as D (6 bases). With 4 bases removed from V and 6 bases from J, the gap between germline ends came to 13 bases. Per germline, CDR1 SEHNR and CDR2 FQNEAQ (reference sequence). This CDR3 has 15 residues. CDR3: CASSSTVGGNSPLHF. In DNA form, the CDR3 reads TGTGCCAGCAGCTCTACAGTAGGGGGTAATTCACCCCTCCACTTT.

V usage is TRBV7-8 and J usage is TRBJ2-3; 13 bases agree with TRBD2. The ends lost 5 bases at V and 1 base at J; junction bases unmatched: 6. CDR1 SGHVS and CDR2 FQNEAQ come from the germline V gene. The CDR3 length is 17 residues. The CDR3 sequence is CASSPRTSGGGTDTQYF. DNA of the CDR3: TGTGCCAGCAGCCCCCGGACTAGCGGGGGAGGCACAGATACGCAGTATTTT.

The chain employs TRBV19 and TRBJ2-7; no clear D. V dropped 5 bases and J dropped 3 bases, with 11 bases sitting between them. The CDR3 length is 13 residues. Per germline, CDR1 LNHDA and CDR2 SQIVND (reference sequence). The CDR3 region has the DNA TGTGCCAGTAGTCTGAGCCCCAACTACGAGCAGTACTTC. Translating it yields CASSLSPNYEQYF.

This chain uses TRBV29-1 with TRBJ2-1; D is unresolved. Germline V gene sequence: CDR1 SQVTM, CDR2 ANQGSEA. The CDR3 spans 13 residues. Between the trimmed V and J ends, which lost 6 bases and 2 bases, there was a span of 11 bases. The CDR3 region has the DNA TGCAGCGTGGGGAATGGGCCCTACAATGAGCAGTTCTTC. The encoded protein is CSVGNGPYNEQFF.

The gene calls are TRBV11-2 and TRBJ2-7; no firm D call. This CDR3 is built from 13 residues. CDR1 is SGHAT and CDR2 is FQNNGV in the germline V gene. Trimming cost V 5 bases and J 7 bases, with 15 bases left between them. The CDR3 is CASSQVPVGEQYV. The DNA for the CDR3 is TGTGCCAGCAGCCAGGTCCCAGTTGGAGAGCAGTACGTC.

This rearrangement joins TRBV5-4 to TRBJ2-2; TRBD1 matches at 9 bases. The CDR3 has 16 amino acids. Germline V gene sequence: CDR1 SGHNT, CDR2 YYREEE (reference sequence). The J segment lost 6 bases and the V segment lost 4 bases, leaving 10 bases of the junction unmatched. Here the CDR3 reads CASSRAVDRGSGELFF. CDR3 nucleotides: TGTGCCAGCAGCCGTGCCGTGGACAGGGGTTCCGGGGAGCTGTTTTTT.

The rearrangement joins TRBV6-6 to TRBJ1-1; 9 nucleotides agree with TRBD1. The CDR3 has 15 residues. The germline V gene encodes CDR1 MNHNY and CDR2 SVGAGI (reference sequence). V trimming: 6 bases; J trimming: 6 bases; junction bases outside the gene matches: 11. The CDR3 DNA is TGTGCCAGCAGCTCCTCGGGACAGGGAGTCTCTGAAGCTTTCTTT. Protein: CASSSSGQGVSEAFF.

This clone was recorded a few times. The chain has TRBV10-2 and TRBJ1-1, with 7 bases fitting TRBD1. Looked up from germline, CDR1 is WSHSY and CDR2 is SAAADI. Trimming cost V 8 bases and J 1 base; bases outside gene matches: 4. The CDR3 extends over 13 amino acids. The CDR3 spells CASRGQANTEAFF. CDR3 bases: TGCGCCAGCCGAGGACAGGCGAACACTGAAGCTTTCTTT.

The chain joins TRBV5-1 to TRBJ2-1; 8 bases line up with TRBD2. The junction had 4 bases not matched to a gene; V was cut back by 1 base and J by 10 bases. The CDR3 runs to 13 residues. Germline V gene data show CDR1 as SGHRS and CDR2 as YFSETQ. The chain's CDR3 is CASSLYSGGEQFF. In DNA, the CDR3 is TGCGCCAGCAGCTTGTATTCGGGAGGGGAGCAGTTCTTC.

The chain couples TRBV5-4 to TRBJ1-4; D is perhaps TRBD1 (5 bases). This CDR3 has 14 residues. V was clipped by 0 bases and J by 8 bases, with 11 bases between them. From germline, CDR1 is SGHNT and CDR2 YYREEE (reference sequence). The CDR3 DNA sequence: TGTGCCAGCAGCTTGGGGACGGGGGGAGAAAAACTGTTTTTT. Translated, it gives CASSLGTGGEKLFF.